Listed here are 24 T cell receptor beta chains from one sample, sequenced in a study of T cell responses to AZD1222 COVID-19 vaccine. TCRdb's table, derived via immunoSEQ multiplex PCR, lists solely in-frame clones and lacks some. The repertoire holds 150,000 to 200,000 clones, more than 70% seen once, with roughly a quarter in the top ten. The specimen was peripheral blood, collected 28 days after the second AZD1222 dose. All receptors come from an adult who received the AZD1222 COVID-19 vaccine.

The genes are TRBV6-5 and TRBJ1-5; D call uncertain. Trimming stripped 8 bases from V and 0 bases from J, with 14 bases between. The CDR3 is 15 amino acids. Germline CDR1 and CDR2: MNHEY and SVGAGI. CDR3 in amino acids: CASRRGRDSNQPQHF. The CDR3 DNA reads TGTGCCAGCCGACGGGGTAGAGATAGCAATCAGCCCCAGCATTTT.

The count of this clone is one. The chain couples TRBV24-1 to TRBJ2-7; the match to TRBD1 covers 9 bases. CDR3 length: 14 amino acids. From germline, CDR1 is KGHDR and CDR2 SFDVKD. The trim removed 11 bases at V and 7 bases at J, leaving 14 bases unmatched. The CDR3 DNA follows: TGTGCCAGCCGGACGACAGGGGGGACAAGGGAGCAGTACTTC. Translated: CASRTTGGTREQYF.

The chain employs TRBV1 and TRBJ1-5; the D call in the table, TRBD1, was not verified against the DNA. TRBV1 is a listed pseudogene. CDR3 length: 16 residues. The CDR3 DNA follows: TGCACCAGCAGCCAAGAATGGCAGGGGGGCAATCAGCCCCAGCATTTT. The encoded protein is CTSSQEWQGGNQPQHF.

This chain connects TRBV4-2 to TRBJ2-3, with TRBD2 matching 7 bases. The CDR3 totals 18 residues. The V gene's germline CDR1 is LGHNA and CDR2 YNFKEQ. The ends lost 1 base at V and 1 base at J; junction bases unmatched: 11. The DNA of the CDR3 is TGTGCCAGCAGCCAAGGTTCTACGGGAGGTGGGGGCACAGATACGCAGTATTTT. Protein product: CASSQGSTGGGGTDTQYF.

This rearrangement joins TRBV5-1 to TRBJ2-1, with TRBD2 matching over 11 bases. The CDR3 is made up of 15 amino acids. V was clipped by 2 bases and J by 10 bases; unmatched bases: 8. CDR1 SGHRS and CDR2 YFSETQ come from the germline V gene. The CDR3 nucleotides read TGCGCCAGCAGCTTTGAGAGTAGCGGGAGGGAGGAGCAGTTCTTC. Translation gives CASSFESSGREEQFF.

The rearrangement uses TRBV28 and TRBJ2-7; D might be TRBD1 or TRBD2, each matching 5 bases. Per the germline V gene, CDR1 is MDHEN and CDR2 is SYDVKM. The CDR3 sequence is 14 residues long. Trimming stripped 7 bases from V and 7 bases from J, with 20 bases between. CDR3 nucleotide sequence: TGTGCCAGCACCCTCGGGACCTCCCCAGGGGAGCAGTACTTC. It translates to CASTLGTSPGEQYF.

The rearrangement uses TRBV28 and TRBJ2-2; 7 positions match TRBD1. Germline V CDR1 and CDR2: MDHEN, SYDVKM. This CDR3 region has 18 residues. V lost 5 bases, J lost 9 bases, and 21 bases stayed unmatched. CDR3 sequence reads: CASSTTDRVTPPDRELFF. The DNA for the CDR3 is TGTGCCAGCAGTACCACAGACAGGGTAACCCCCCCGGACCGGGAGCTGTTTTTT.

The genes are TRBV19 and TRBJ2-4; D perhaps matches TRBD2 (8 bases). This CDR3 region has 16 residues. Between the trimmed V and J ends, which lost 6 bases and 8 bases, there was a span of 23 bases. Germline-derived CDR1 and CDR2 are LNHDA and SQIVND (reference sequence). The DNA for the CDR3 is TGTGCCAGTAGCGCGGGGGGACAGTACCTTTCTGACATTCAGTACTTC. Translation: CASSAGGQYLSDIQYF.

The J gene is TRBJ2-7, the V gene TRBV28, with 9 bases identical to TRBD2. Germline assignment: CDR1 MDHEN and CDR2 SYDVKM. This CDR3 spans 19 amino acids. The V segment lost 7 bases and the J segment 2 bases; nucleotides outside the gene matches: 21. The CDR3 reads CASTSWTAPTSGATYEQYF. The CDR3 coding sequence is TGTGCCAGCACATCTTGGACAGCCCCGACTAGCGGAGCAACCTACGAGCAGTACTTC.

The chain has TRBV7-2 and TRBJ1-2, with 9 bases aligning to TRBD1. The CDR3 loop spans 14 amino acids. V was clipped by 5 bases and J by 1 base; unmatched bases: 2. From germline, CDR1 is SGHTA and CDR2 FQGNSA. CDR3: CASSPGQGNYGYTF. CDR3 nucleotide sequence: TGTGCCAGCAGCCCGGGACAGGGTAACTATGGCTACACCTTC.

A note on this clone: Sequence at one end of the junction differs from germline and may be a read error. The V and J genes are TRBV7-7 and TRBJ2-3, with 14 bases lining up with TRBD2. Germline V gene sequence: CDR1 SSHAT, CDR2 FNYEAQ (reference sequence). The CDR3 spans 16 residues. CDR3 DNA: TGTGCTAGCAGCCCGGGACTAGCGGGAGGCACAGATACGCAGTATTTT. Translating gives CASSPGLAGGTDTQYF.

The rearrangement joins TRBV20-1 to TRBJ2-1; 8 positions agree with TRBD2. The CDR3 runs to 14 residues. Germline CDR1 is DFQATT and CDR2 is SNEGSKA (reference sequence). V was clipped by 3 bases and J by 1 base; unmatched bases: 2. The CDR3 DNA reads as TGCAGTGCTAGTCTAGCGGGTTCCTACAATGAGCAGTTCTTC. Its translation is CSASLAGSYNEQFF.

The V gene is TRBV28, the J gene TRBJ2-2; D might be TRBD1 or TRBD2, each matching 6 bases. Germline V CDR1 and CDR2: MDHEN, SYDVKM. The CDR3 has 15 residues. Trimming removed 3 bases from V and 9 bases from J, with 17 bases in between. The CDR3 region has the DNA TGTGCCAGCAGTTTCCTACTCTGGGGGGCTAGGGAGCTGTTTTTT. This encodes CASSFLLWGARELFF. The complete variable domain, with remaining parts taken from reference TRBV28 and TRBJ2-2, reads DVKVTQSSRYLVKRTGEKVFLECVQDMDHENMFWYRQDPGLGLRLIYFSYDVKMKEKGDIPEGYSVSREKKERFSLILESASTNQTSMYLCASSFLLWGARELFFGEGSRLTVL.

V and J are TRBV4-1 and TRBJ1-5; 8 bases match TRBD1. Per the germline V gene, CDR1 is MGHRA and CDR2 is YSYEKL. The CDR3 totals 17 residues. Trimming at V came to 0 bases and at J to 6 bases, leaving 10 bases not matched to a gene. The CDR3 spells CASSQELWTGQGQPQHF. DNA for the CDR3: TGCGCCAGCAGCCAAGAACTTTGGACAGGGCAAGGTCAGCCCCAGCATTTT.

V gene TRBV12-3 or TRBV12-4 combines with J gene TRBJ1-5; D is uncertain. The CDR3 covers 12 residues. Trimming removed 8 bases at V and 0 bases at J, with 5 bases between. In DNA form, the CDR3 reads TGTGCCAGCGGCGTTAGCAATCAGCCCCAGCATTTT. Its protein product is CASGVSNQPQHF.

This chain links TRBV6-2 or TRBV6-3 with TRBJ1-3; D not resolved. Between the trimmed V and J ends, which lost 5 bases and 4 bases, there was a span of 9 bases. CDR1 is MNHEY and CDR2 is SVGEGT in the germline V gene. The length of the CDR3 is 13 residues. The CDR3 sequence: CASSRNFGNTIYF. DNA of the CDR3: TGTGCCAGCAGTCGGAATTTCGGAAACACCATATATTTT.

This rearrangement joins TRBV29-1 to TRBJ2-7, with 8 bases identical to TRBD1. Per the germline V gene, CDR1 is SQVTM and CDR2 is ANQGSEA. V gave up 6 bases and J gave up 5 bases; unmatched junction bases: 9. This CDR3 contains 13 residues. Here the CDR3 reads CSVLDRVRNEQYF. In DNA, the CDR3 is TGCAGCGTCCTGGACAGGGTGAGGAACGAGCAGTACTTC.

The genes are TRBV7-9 and TRBJ2-7, with 8 bases lining up with TRBD1. This CDR3 region has 15 residues. Per germline, CDR1 SEHNR and CDR2 FQNEAQ (reference sequence). The V and J ends lost 5 bases and 3 bases, in that order; junction bases with no gene match: 9. CDR3: CASSLPGQVLYEQYF. Here the CDR3 DNA reads TGTGCCAGCAGCCTACCGGGACAGGTCCTCTACGAGCAGTACTTC. Filled out from reference TRBV7-9 and TRBJ2-7, the complete variable domain reads DTGVSQNPRHKITKRGQNVTFRCDPISEHNRLYWYRQTLGQGPEFLTYFQNEAQLEKSRLLSDRFSAERPKGSFSTLEIQRTEQGDSAMYLCASSLPGQVLYEQYFGPGTRLTVT.

The chain links TRBV5-4 to TRBJ2-1; TRBD1 agrees at 8 bases. Losses at the gene ends were 5 bases for V and 15 bases for J; bases not matched to a gene: 10. From germline, CDR1 is SGHNT and CDR2 YYREEE (reference sequence). There are 12 residues in the CDR3. Here the CDR3 reads CASSAGQVAPFF. The CDR3 region has the DNA TGTGCCAGCAGTGCGGGACAGGTCGCGCCGTTCTTC.

The J gene is TRBJ1-2, the V gene TRBV6-5; no clear D. The V gene lost 5 bases and the J gene lost 1 base, with 8 bases spanning the gap. Germline CDR1 is MNHEY and CDR2 is SVGAGI. This CDR3 contains 13 residues. CDR3 bases: TGTGCCAGCAGTCCCACAGTTAACTATGGCTACACCTTC. Protein: CASSPTVNYGYTF.

The chain employs TRBV6-2 or TRBV6-3 and TRBJ2-1; 10 nucleotides line up with TRBD2. Unmatched junction bases numbered 2, after V lost 2 bases and J lost 4 bases. The CDR3 spans 15 residues. Germline CDR1 MNHEY, CDR2 SVGEGT. The CDR3 sequence: CASSYPAGGYNEQFF. In nucleotides, the CDR3 is TGTGCCAGCAGTTACCCAGCGGGAGGGTACAATGAGCAGTTCTTC.

This clone appeared once. V and J are TRBV9 and TRBJ2-1; 10 positions match TRBD2. The germline CDR1 and CDR2 sequences are SGDLS and YYNGEE. The CDR3 contains 16 residues. The ends lost 5 bases at V and 3 bases at J; junction bases unmatched: 8. The CDR3 protein is CASSPGTSDHYNEQFF. CDR3 nucleotide sequence: TGTGCCAGCAGTCCCGGGACTAGCGACCACTACAATGAGCAGTTCTTC.

The chain is built from TRBV4-1 and TRBJ2-7; no definite D call. Looked up from germline, CDR1 is MGHRA and CDR2 is YSYEKL. CDR3 length: 16 amino acids. V lost 3 bases and J lost 2, with 17 bases in between. CDR3 sequence reads: CASSHQVSRGAYEQYF. The CDR3 bases are TGCGCCAGCAGCCACCAGGTGAGCCGCGGAGCCTACGAGCAGTACTTC.

This chain joins TRBV19 and TRBJ1-5; D perhaps matches TRBD1 (6 bases). This CDR3 has 13 residues. Germline CDR1 is LNHDA and CDR2 is SQIVND (reference sequence). Trimming left V 3 bases short and J 6 bases short, with 9 bases between. The CDR3 DNA reads TGTGCCAGTAGTATGGCAGGGGCTCAGCCCCAGCATTTT. It yields the protein CASSMAGAQPQHF.